This TCR beta chain was retrieved from a study of graft-versus-host responses after intestinal transplantation. Study in general: Transplants were multivisceral, liver-intestinal, or isolated intestinal. Every one of the recipients received anti-thymocyte globulin induction and afterwards took tacrolimus and steroids for roughly three years. Study findings and constraints: Early after transplant, HvG declines were associated with peak levels of circulating GvH clones.

V lost 0 bases to trimming and J lost 1 base, with 7 bases between them. Germline V gives CDR1 SGHVS, CDR2 FQNEAQ. This CDR3 comprises 15 residues. The method was immunoSEQ multiplex PCR; TCRdb's version includes in-frame clones alone and lacks a portion of them. The repertoire holds about 88,000 clones, less than 95% seen once, with about 0.34% in the top ten. On this clone itself: Its cognate antigen is unknown.

V and J are TRBV7-8 and TRBJ1-3; D unclear. The receptor comes from a human donor who was the organ donor for an intestinal transplant. This specimen consisted of unstimulated CD4+ T cells sorted from spleen or lymph node cells, obtained before transplant. CDR3 sequence: CASSLAHGSGNTIYF. The CDR3, as DNA: TGTGCCAGCAGCTTAGCGCACGGGTCTGGAAACACCATATATTTT.